The source of this T cell receptor beta chain is a study of T cells in Graves' hyperthyroidism and ophthalmopathy. Regarding the study as a whole: A model built on 13 V-J features separated ophthalmopathy from stable hyperthyroidism.

CDR3 length: 13 amino acids. Trimming left V 4 bases short and J 2 bases short, with 9 bases between. Germline V CDR1 and CDR2: LNHDA, SQIVND (reference sequence). This clonotype has more than one count but fewer than ten. Its antigen is undetermined. Amplification of TCR beta CDR3 regions was performed using RNA transcripts as template. Primed by the HTBI set, a first-round RT-PCR was run on the TCR CDR3. TCRdb processed the multiplex PCR reads anew with MiXCR; each CDR3 protein has one entry. The profile shows around 580,000 distinct CDR3 sequences, just over 45% of them singletons. This TCR derives from a woman in her late teens or twenties with Graves' hyperthyroidism. The specimen sequenced was peripheral blood or thyroid tissue (not recorded which). This rearrangement joins TRBV19 to TRBJ2-7; D assignment may be TRBD1 or TRBD2 (5 bases each). This CDR3 reads CASSRDGAYEQYF. CDR3 coding DNA: TGTGCCAGTAGTAGGGACGGTGCCTACGAGCAGTACTTC.